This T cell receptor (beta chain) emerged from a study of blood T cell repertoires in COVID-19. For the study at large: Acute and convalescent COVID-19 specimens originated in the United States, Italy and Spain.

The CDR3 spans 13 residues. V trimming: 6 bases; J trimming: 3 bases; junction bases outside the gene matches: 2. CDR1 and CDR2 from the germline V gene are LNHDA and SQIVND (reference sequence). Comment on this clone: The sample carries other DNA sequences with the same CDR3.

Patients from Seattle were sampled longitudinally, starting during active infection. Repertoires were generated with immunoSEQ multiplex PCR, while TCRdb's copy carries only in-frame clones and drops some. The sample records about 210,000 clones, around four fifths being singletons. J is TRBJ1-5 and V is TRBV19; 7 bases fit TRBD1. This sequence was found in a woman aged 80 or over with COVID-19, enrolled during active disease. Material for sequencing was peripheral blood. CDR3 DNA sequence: TGTGCCAGTAGCGGACAGGTCAATCAGCCCCAGCATTTT. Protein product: CASSGQVNQPQHF.